The source of this T cell receptor beta chain is a study of shared clonotypes between healthy human individuals. The CDR3 covers 12 residues. CDR1 is MDHEN and CDR2 is SYDVKM in the germline V gene. Replicate sorted-subset PCRs were loaded with 150 to 250 ng DNA, 30,000 to 35,000 T cell genomes. Clones were read by immunoSEQ multiplex PCR, and TCRdb kept only the in-frame ones, dropping some. The data show roughly 640,000 clones, with about 97% seen just once and 0.057% held by the top ten. The V and J genes are TRBV28 and TRBJ2-5; D gene unclear. The better agreement between TRBJ2-7 and the DNA end casts doubt on the J call. The receptor was isolated from a woman aged 25 to 39 in good health. Sequencing was performed on naive CD4+ T cells sorted from blood. The subset denotes: CD45RA+ positively selected. The CDR3 reads CASRDPGGEQYF. The CDR3 nucleotides are TGTGCCAGCAGAGACCCTGGTGGCGAGCAGTACTTC.